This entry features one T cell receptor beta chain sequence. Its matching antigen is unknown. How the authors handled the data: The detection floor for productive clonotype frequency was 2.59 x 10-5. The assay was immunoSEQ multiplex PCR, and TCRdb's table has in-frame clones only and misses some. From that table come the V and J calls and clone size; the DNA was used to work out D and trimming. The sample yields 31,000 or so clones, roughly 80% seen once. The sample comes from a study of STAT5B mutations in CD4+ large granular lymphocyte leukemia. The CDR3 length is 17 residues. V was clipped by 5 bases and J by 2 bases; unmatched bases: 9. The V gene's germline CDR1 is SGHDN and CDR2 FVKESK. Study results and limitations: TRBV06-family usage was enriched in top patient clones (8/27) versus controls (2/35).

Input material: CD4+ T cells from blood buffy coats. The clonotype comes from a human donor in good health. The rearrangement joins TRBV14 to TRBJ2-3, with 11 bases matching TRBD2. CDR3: CASSLVAGGPPTDTQYF. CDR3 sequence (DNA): TGTGCCAGCAGCTTAGTAGCGGGAGGGCCACCCACAGATACGCAGTATTTT.